This T cell receptor beta chain stems from a study of human T cells and chemical hapten exposure. The time point here: patch test 1, 2 weeks after DPC sensitization. Sample treatment: therapeutic diphenylcyclopropenone sensitization with weekly scalp DPC. Only after blood had been drawn was each patch test applied. Germline V gives CDR1 ENHRY, CDR2 SYGVKD. The CDR3 is 15 amino acids. With 2 bases removed from V and 5 bases from J, the gap between germline ends came to 13 bases. TCRdb reprocessed the RACE reads via MiXCR and lists one record per CDR3 protein. The data contain 150,000 to 200,000 distinct CDR3 sequences, about 14% of them singletons.

Sequences were derived from whole blood, sampled in connection with sensitization to the hapten diphenylcyclopropenone (DPC). This chain uses TRBV10-3 with TRBJ2-1; D is ambiguous. This clonotype was obtained from a woman aged 30 to 39 with alopecia areata. Some clones in this sample may be carry-over from other donors' samples. The CDR3 region has the DNA TGTGCCATCAGTGAGCTAGAGAACCGGAACAATGAGCAGTTCTTC. Protein sequence: CAISELENRNNEQFF.